Each of the 17 T cell receptor beta chains below was sequenced from the same sample in a study of preoperative IRX-2 immunotherapy in early breast cancer. Described treatment: preoperative locoregional IRX-2 cytokine immunotherapy. Libraries were prepared by immunoSEQ multiplex PCR; TCRdb keeps only in-frame clonotypes and omits some of them. The sample shows 20,000 to 30,000 clones, around 90% of them seen only once. Sequences were derived from tumor tissue, sampled after IRX-2 immunotherapy. The receptor source for this set is a human donor with breast cancer.

The genes are TRBV11-3 and TRBJ2-3; D remains ambiguous. CDR1 and CDR2 (germline): SGHNT, YENEEA. The CDR3 contains 15 residues. Trimming left V 6 bases short and J 3 bases short, with 16 bases between. The CDR3 DNA reads TGTGCCAGCAGTTACTCGGTTTCTGGGACAGATACGCAGTATTTT. Protein: CASSYSVSGTDTQYF.

The chain carries TRBV7-2 and TRBJ1-6; the D is unclear. Trimming stripped 5 bases from V and 10 bases from J, with 9 bases between. Looked up from germline, CDR1 is SGHTA and CDR2 is FQGNSA. The CDR3 totals 12 residues. In DNA form, the CDR3 reads TGTGCCAGCAGCCTCCAACCCTCACCCCTCCACTTT. As protein: CASSLQPSPLHF.

This clone appeared a single time. This chain joins TRBV11-3 and TRBJ2-2; weak D call: TRBD1 (6 bases). Looked up from germline, CDR1 is SGHNT and CDR2 is YENEEA. The CDR3 runs 15 residues. V dropped 2 bases and J dropped 7 bases, with 14 bases sitting between them. In nucleotides, the CDR3 is TGTGCCAGCAGCTTAAATGTGGGGGCTGTCGGGGAGCTGTTTTTT. It codes for CASSLNVGAVGELFF.

V usage is TRBV10-2 and J usage is TRBJ1-4, with 9 nucleotides matching TRBD1. CDR3 length: 12 amino acids. CDR1 is WSHSY and CDR2 is SAAADI in the germline V gene. V gave up 6 bases and J gave up 10 bases; unmatched junction bases: 3. CDR3 sequence (DNA): TGCGCCAGCAGCACAGGGGGCTTAAAACTGTTTTTT. Translating gives CASSTGGLKLFF.

The chain has TRBV9 and TRBJ2-7; a possible D gene is TRBD2 (6 bases). Deletions cut 2 bases from V and 3 bases from J, with 12 bases between. Per the germline V gene, CDR1 is SGDLS and CDR2 is YYNGEE. CDR3 length equals 14 residues. In nucleotides, the CDR3 is TGTGCCAGCAGCGTCCGGGACTCCCTCTACGAGCAGTACGTC. Residues: CASSVRDSLYEQYV.

The chain joins TRBV9 to TRBJ1-1; a possible D gene is TRBD1 (5 bases). The CDR3 has 15 residues. Per the germline V gene, CDR1 is SGDLS and CDR2 is YYNGEE. Trimming removed 0 bases at V and 7 bases at J, with 16 bases between. In DNA form, the CDR3 reads TGTGCCAGCAGCGTAGGTGGGGACGTTGATAATGAAGCTTTCTTT. Protein sequence: CASSVGGDVDNEAFF.

The chain is built from TRBV29-1 and TRBJ1-4; 8 bases are a match to TRBD1. Germline CDR1 reads SQVTM; CDR2 reads ANQGSEA. V was clipped by 6 bases and J by 4 bases; unmatched bases: 7. The CDR3 contains 14 residues. The CDR3 reads CSVGGTGRNEKLFF. CDR3 in DNA: TGCAGCGTCGGGGGGACAGGCCGTAATGAAAAACTGTTTTTT.

The rearrangement uses TRBV7-2 and TRBJ1-2; no firm D call. V lost 3 bases, J lost 3 bases, and 8 bases lay in between. The CDR3 extends over 13 amino acids. CDR1 is SGHTA, CDR2 FQGNSA, per germline. The CDR3 loop is CASSFSGDYGYTF. In nucleotides, the CDR3 is TGTGCCAGCAGCTTCTCTGGGGACTATGGCTACACCTTC.

This clone was observed once. This sequence joins TRBV11-2 and TRBJ1-6, with D unresolved. The V gene lost 2 bases and the J gene lost 10 bases, with 15 bases spanning the gap. The germline gives CDR1 SGHAT, CDR2 FQNNGV. There are 15 residues in the CDR3. CDR3 bases: TGTGCCAGCAGCTTATTCCAACCCCAGGAGTCACCCCTCCACTTT. Its protein is CASSLFQPQESPLHF.

This chain links TRBV6-5 with TRBJ1-4; unclear D gene. With 6 bases removed from V and 0 bases from J, the gap between germline ends came to 11 bases. The CDR3 runs 15 residues. Germline-derived CDR1 and CDR2 are MNHEY and SVGAGI. The CDR3: CASSMDGATNEKLFF. For the CDR3, the DNA is TGTGCCAGCAGCATGGACGGTGCAACTAATGAAAAACTGTTTTTT.

The CDR3: CASSIGTSPDTQYF. The CDR3 DNA follows: TGTGCCAGTAGTATCGGGACTAGCCCTGATACGCAGTATTTT. The rearrangement joins TRBV19 to TRBJ2-3; TRBD2 matches 9 bases. Germline V CDR1 and CDR2: LNHDA, SQIVND (reference sequence). J gave up 6 bases and V 3 bases, and 4 bases lay outside the gene matches. This CDR3 contains 14 residues.

The chain combines TRBV20-1 with TRBJ2-1, with D possibly TRBD2 on 6 matching bases. Germline-derived CDR1 and CDR2 are DFQATT and SNEGSKA (reference sequence). This CDR3 comprises 10 residues. The CDR3 DNA sequence: TGCAGAGCGGGTTACAATGAGCAGTTCTTC. Residues: CRAGYNEQFF.

The rearrangement links TRBV14 to TRBJ2-3; D is undetermined. CDR1 and CDR2 from the germline V gene are SGHDN and FVKESK. This CDR3 is 14 amino acids long. V lost 7 bases to trimming and J lost 2 bases, with 13 bases between them. In nucleotides, the CDR3 is TGTGCCAGCAACAACTTAGCCACCACAGATACGCAGTATTTT. Its translation is CASNNLATTDTQYF.

This chain uses TRBV18 with TRBJ2-1; 7 positions agree with TRBD1. The CDR3 consists of 13 residues. Germline CDR1 and CDR2: KGHSH and LQKENI. V gave up 3 bases and J gave up 6 bases; unmatched junction bases: 2. As DNA, the CDR3 is TGTGCCAGCTCACCCGGGACAGCCAATGAGCAGTTCTTC. Amino acids: CASSPGTANEQFF. Looking up the rest from reference TRBV18 and TRBJ2-1 gives the full variable domain: NAGVMQNPRHLVRRRGQEARLRCSPMKGHSHVYWYRQLPEEGLKFMVYLQKENIIDESGMPKERFSAEFPKEGPSILRIQQVVRGDSAAYFCASSPGTANEQFFGPGTRLTVL.

V and J are TRBV2 and TRBJ2-1; unclear D gene. Germline V gene data show CDR1 as SNHLY and CDR2 as FYNNEI. V lost 5 bases, J lost 7 bases, and 9 bases lay in between. The CDR3 has 12 residues. The CDR3 DNA reads TGTGCCAGCAGTTTTGGAGTTAATGAGCAGTTCTTC. It codes for CASSFGVNEQFF.

The V and J genes are TRBV29-1 and TRBJ1-1; D call uncertain. Trimming stripped 7 bases from V and 5 bases from J, with 20 bases between. Germline V gene data show CDR1 as SQVTM and CDR2 as ANQGSEA. CDR3 length: 14 residues. Written as DNA, the CDR3 is TGCAGCGCTGACCCCCGCCGATTGGGGACTGAAGCTTTCTTT. Encoded protein: CSADPRRLGTEAFF. The variable domain in full, completed from reference TRBV29-1 and TRBJ1-1, reads SAVISQKPSRDICQRGTSLTIQCQVDSQVTMMFWYRQQPGQSLTLIATANQGSEATYESGFVIDKFPISRPNLTFSTLTVSNMSPEDSSIYLCSADPRRLGTEAFFGQGTRLTVV.

The chain joins TRBV6-6 to TRBJ1-5; D is perhaps TRBD1 (6 bases). CDR1 and CDR2 (germline): MNHNY, SVGAGI (reference sequence). The CDR3 length is 13 residues. Trimming pared 5 bases from V and 6 bases from J, leaving 11 bases between. CDR3: CASSLTGIQPQHF. CDR3 sequence (DNA): TGTGCCAGCAGTCTTACAGGGATTCAGCCCCAGCATTTT.